The 3 T cell receptor beta chains below all came from one sample that was sequenced in a study of T cell clonotyping in hematopoietic cell transplantation. The time point here: recipient sample about 28 days before transplant, after cytoreduction. Profiling relied on immunoSEQ multiplex PCR, and the TCRdb table lists in-frame clones only, not all of them. The sample records about 36,000 clones, 95% being singletons. The sequenced sample was peripheral blood mononuclear cells, obtained before stem cell transplant. Receptors originate from a man aged 40-49 years with chronic myeloid leukemia. Some clones in this sample may be carry-over from other donors' samples.

This chain uses TRBV25-1 with TRBJ1-4; D gene uncertain. The CDR3 covers 14 residues. CDR1 and CDR2 from the germline V gene are MGHDK and SYGVNS. V was pared by 2 bases and J by 7 bases, with 11 bases between. CDR3: CASSEPPEGEKLFF. The DNA of the CDR3 is TGTGCCAGCAGTGAACCTCCCGAGGGTGAAAAACTGTTTTTT.

This chain uses TRBV29-1 with TRBJ1-1; 7 bases agree with TRBD1. J was trimmed by 3 bases and V by 5 bases; bases with no gene match: 6. CDR3 length: 13 residues. Germline CDR1 is SQVTM and CDR2 is ANQGSEA. In DNA, the CDR3 is TGCAGCGTTACAGGGGTGGGGGACACTGAAGCTTTCTTT. This sequence encodes CSVTGVGDTEAFF.

The chain links TRBV25-1 to TRBJ2-3; TRBD2 might be the D (5 bases). CDR3 length equals 15 residues. Trimming stripped 2 bases from V and 0 bases from J, with 9 bases between. Germline assignment: CDR1 MGHDK and CDR2 SYGVNS. CDR3 bases: TGTGCCAGCAGTGAAGAGGGTGGTAGCACAGATACGCAGTATTTT. Residues: CASSEEGGSTDTQYF. Together with reference TRBV25-1 and TRBJ2-3, the CDR3 gives the full variable domain: EADIYQTPRYLVIGTGKKITLECSQTMGHDKMYWYQQDPGMELHLIHYSYGVNSTEKGDLSSESTVSRIRTEHFPLTLESARPSHTSQYLCASSEEGGSTDTQYFGPGTRLTVL.